This T cell receptor (beta chain) originates from a study of technical replicates of blood from a few donors. Clones were read by immunoSEQ multiplex PCR, and TCRdb kept only the in-frame ones, dropping some. The sample lists 50,000 to 60,000 clones; around 96% were seen once. The CDR3 length is 15 residues. The V end lost 4 bases, the J end lost 0 bases, and 11 bases lay between the germline ends. CDR1 is SGDLS and CDR2 is YYNGEE in the germline V gene. Sequenced material: PBMCs. The receptor was derived from a human donor in good health. Some clones in this sample may be carry-over from other donors' samples. The chain combines TRBV9 with TRBJ2-1; D is unclear. The CDR3 region has the DNA TGTGCCAGCAGCCCCCAGACACACTCCTACAATGAGCAGTTCTTC. Encoded protein: CASSPQTHSYNEQFF.